This T cell receptor beta chain was sequenced during a study of blood T cells in healthy people across ages (dated by TCRdb to between 2014 and 2017). Notes on the research overall: Template switching captured roughly one uniquely barcoded TCR beta cDNA molecule per two T cells in model experiments. To track age-related changes in TCR beta repertoire diversity, the study relied on deep sequencing normalized with unique cDNA molecular identifiers. Four age groups were formed from the donors: young (average 16 years), middle-aged (around 41), aged (around 62) and long-lived (82). To avoid experimental bias, donors of different ages were spread randomly across the sequencing lanes. The study analyzed two additional independent replicas of 1 million unique cDNA reads from the same blood draw for two donors, one aged 18 to 29 and one aged 80 or older. The full study reports these points: Estimates of total diversity from one million sequenced T cells were regarded as lower bounds and underestimates. Observed TCR beta diversity per million T cells fell roughly linearly with age, and a significant reduction was already apparent by age approximately 40. The CMV infection status of donors was not known, potentially confounding age-related changes in expanded clonotypes. The long-lived group showed more naive CD4+ T cells, fewer expanded clones and increased TCR diversity than the aged group, suggesting age selection. A strong correlation was found between observed TCR beta diversity and the percentage of naive T cells measured by flow cytometry. Conclusive comparison of naive and antigen-experienced compartments was prevented by the profiling of bulk unsorted PBMCs.

Library creation used 5' RACE. Sequencer: Illumina HiSeq 2500. A second PCR of about 6 to 11 cycles was performed with a sample-barcoded 5' primer and a J-beta primer mix. A template-switch 5' adaptor carrying 12 random nucleotides introduced a unique molecular identifier onto each TCR beta cDNA molecule. Each sample yielded at least 3 million CDR3-containing paired-end reads. All of the RNA was converted into first-strand cDNA using the Mint cDNA synthesis kit, with a TRBC-specific oligonucleotide serving as the primer. After uracil-DNA glycosylase treatment, a first 18-cycle PCR used universal primers M1SS and BC2_uni_R on all cDNA. In the original analysis: For normalization, 1 million high-quality reads were randomly selected from each sample, with every read carrying a distinct molecular identifier. Reads with shared molecular identifiers were discarded instead of being binned into consensus sequences. MiTCR, set to a Q25 quality threshold and the strictest error-elimination algorithm, was used for CDR3 identification, clonotype clustering and error correction. A nonparametric unseen species model with Euler transformation was used to estimate a lower bound on total TCR beta diversity. The public reads were quality trimmed at Q25 with fastp and then assembled into clones with MiXCR by TCRdb, keeping productive beta chains. One record per CDR3 amino acid sequence lists the most common genes and DNA. TCRdb's processing, not the authors', yielded these V and J calls. This sample gives 1.5 million to 2 million distinct CDR3 sequences in total; approximately 30% of them show up just once. The ten largest clonotypes hold less than 9.5% of the sample.

On this clonotype: Its antigen is unknown. Base qualities are not at hand, and no much larger clone is one base apart.

V drops 4 bases and J drops 1 base, leaving 14 bases in between. Per the germline V gene, SGHRS is the CDR1 and YFSETQ is the CDR2. The CDR3 runs 15 amino acids, cysteine and phenylalanine included. The DNA shown is the 45-base CDR3, in frame from base 1. Systemically healthy Caucasian individuals from Russia, some 40 in total and aged roughly 6 to 95 years, were included as donors. Each donor gave around 9.9 milliliters of peripheral blood, collected into EDTA-treated Vacutainer tubes. Ficoll-Paque density-gradient centrifugation was used to isolate PBMCs, with at least 7 million per sample. Total RNA was extracted from PBMCs with Trizol reagent, with at least 6 micrograms obtained per sample. The percentages of naive CD45RAhigh/CD27high T cells were determined by flow cytometry on a PBMC aliquot from every donor.

Sequenced input: blood. The V and J segments used are TRBV5-1 and TRBJ1-1; the D gene is perhaps TRBD1, from 6 matching bases. This TCR was sampled from a young woman in good health. The CDR3 in this case is CASSQSRGSNTEAFF. The sequenced DNA: TGCGCCAGCAGCCAATCCAGGGGCTCGAACACTGAAGCTTTCTTT.